These T cell receptor beta chains were read from a single sample in a study of T cell changes during pregnancy in multiple sclerosis. Libraries were prepared by immunoSEQ multiplex PCR; TCRdb keeps only in-frame clonotypes and omits some of them. This sample has approximately 35,000 clones, with approximately 89% found just once. The sample here was CD4+ T cells from peripheral blood mononuclear cells, taken after pregnancy. Receptor source: a female donor in good health, enrolled as a control in a pregnancy study. Both conserved end residues are part of each CDR3. D genes are given only for firm matches. Clone size is not always given. Where it is, it says once, few, many or a class for expanded clones.

D gene: .
J gene: TRBJ1-1
clone size: few
V gene: TRBV18
CDR3 DNA: TGTGCCAGCTCACCCCTAAGGGGGGGTACTGAAGCTTTCTTT
CDR3 protein: CASSPLRGGTEAFF

D gene: TRBD1
J gene: TRBJ2-5
clone size: .
V gene: TRBV7-6
CDR3 DNA: TGTGCCAGCAGCTTAATGAGCAGGGGGCAAGAGACCCAGTACTTC
CDR3 protein: CASSLMSRGQETQYF

D gene: TRBD1
J gene: TRBJ2-1
clone size: once
V gene: TRBV7-2
CDR3 DNA: TGTGCCAGCAGCTCCGCAGGGGGATCCTACAATGAGCAGTTCTTC
CDR3 protein: CASSSAGGSYNEQFF

D gene: .
J gene: TRBJ1-4
clone size: .
V gene: TRBV9
CDR3 DNA: TGTGCCAGCAGCGTAGCTGGCGGGGGGCAATATGAAAAACTGTTTTTT
CDR3 protein: CASSVAGGGQYEKLFF

D gene: .
J gene: TRBJ1-5
clone size: once
V gene: TRBV29-1
CDR3 DNA: TGCAGCGTTGGTGTCGGAGGAGATCAGCCCCAGCATTTT
CDR3 protein: CSVGVGGDQPQHF

D gene: .
J gene: TRBJ1-2
clone size: .
V gene: TRBV19
CDR3 DNA: TGTGCCACATCCCCAAGGCGGGGGTATAAAGGCTATGGCTACACCTTC
CDR3 protein: CATSPRRGYKGYGYTF

D gene: .
J gene: TRBJ2-4
clone size: .
V gene: TRBV30
CDR3 DNA: TGTGCCTGGAGTCTTGAGGAGGGGCATGCCAAAAACATTCAGTACTTC
CDR3 protein: CAWSLEEGHAKNIQYF

D gene: TRBD2
J gene: TRBJ2-7
clone size: .
V gene: TRBV28
CDR3 DNA: TGTGCCAGCAGCGTAGCGGGGGGTCTATCCTACGAGCAGTACTTC
CDR3 protein: CASSVAGGLSYEQYF

D gene: TRBD1
J gene: TRBJ2-7
clone size: .
V gene: TRBV7-2
CDR3 DNA: TGTGCCAGCAGCTCCGGCGGGACAGGGCCTTACGAGCAGTACTTC
CDR3 protein: CASSSGGTGPYEQYF

D gene: .
J gene: TRBJ2-5
clone size: .
V gene: TRBV5-5
CDR3 DNA: TGTGCCAGCAGCTTACAGGGCCGGGAGACCCAGTACTTC
CDR3 protein: CASSLQGRETQYF

D gene: .
J gene: TRBJ1-2
clone size: .
V gene: TRBV9
CDR3 DNA: TGTGCCAGCAGCGTAGCTGCCGGGGTGGATAACTATGGCTACACCTTC
CDR3 protein: CASSVAAGVDNYGYTF

D gene: .
J gene: TRBJ1-6
clone size: .
V gene: TRBV5-1
CDR3 DNA: TGCGCCAGCAGCTCAGAGCCCAGGGGCCGGTCACCCCTCCACTTT
CDR3 protein: CASSSEPRGRSPLHF